These 25 T cell receptor beta chains share one sample of origin, sequenced in a study of blood T cells in healthy people across ages. The authors ran a second PCR of 7 to 11 cycles using a sample-barcoded 5' primer and a J-beta primer mix. TCRdb reprocessed the 5' RACE reads via MiXCR and lists one record per CDR3 protein. The data show roughly 500,000 distinct CDR3 sequences, 25% to 30% seen once. The sample taken for sequencing was blood. These receptors all come from a woman between 65 and 79 years old in good health.

The chain has TRBV20-1 and TRBJ2-7; 13 nucleotides align to TRBD2. The trim removed 6 bases at V and 4 bases at J, leaving 3 bases unmatched. Germline CDR1 and CDR2: DFQATT and SNEGSKA (reference sequence). The CDR3 length is 13 residues. The CDR3 region has the DNA TGCAGTGCCAGGGGACTAGCGGGATACGAGCAGTACTTC. This gives the protein CSARGLAGYEQYF.

This clonotype came up many times. The genes are TRBV20-1 and TRBJ1-4; no clear D. The V and J ends lost 6 bases and 6 bases respectively, with 11 bases between them. CDR1 and CDR2 (germline): DFQATT, SNEGSKA (reference sequence). This CDR3 contains 12 residues. CDR3 region: CSAPGRDEKLFF. The CDR3 nucleotides are TGCAGTGCCCCGGGGAGGGATGAAAAACTGTTTTTT.

This sequence joins TRBV4-3 and TRBJ1-5, with no clear D. This CDR3 has 16 residues. Germline V gives CDR1 LGHNA, CDR2 YSLEER. The V gene lost 0 bases and the J gene lost 7 bases, with 16 bases spanning the gap. The CDR3 DNA follows: TGCGCCAGCAGCCAAGACGGAGCCGGGGTTAAACAGCCCCAGCATTTT. Residues: CASSQDGAGVKQPQHF.

The chain joins TRBV4-1 to TRBJ2-3, with TRBD1 matching 8 bases. The J segment lost 2 bases and the V segment lost 1 base, leaving 2 bases of the junction unmatched. The V gene's germline CDR1 is MGHRA and CDR2 YSYEKL. This CDR3 comprises 15 residues. The CDR3 coding sequence is TGCGCCAGCAGCCAAGGACAGGGGATCACAGATACGCAGTATTTT. Its protein is CASSQGQGITDTQYF.

The chain couples TRBV5-5 to TRBJ2-1, with D possibly TRBD2 on 6 matching bases. The J call may be in error: the DNA end matches TRBJ2-5 better. This CDR3 spans 16 amino acids. In germline, CDR1 is SGHKS, CDR2 YYEKEE (reference sequence). The chain's CDR3 is CASSGMWTTGAETQYF. CDR3 coding DNA: TGTGCCAGCAGCGGGATGTGGACTACCGGGGCGGAGACCCAGTACTTC.

The rearrangement uses TRBV12-3 or TRBV12-4 and TRBJ2-5; TRBD1 might be the D (5 bases). CDR3 size: 14 residues. The V gene lost 4 bases and the J gene lost 3 bases, with 12 bases spanning the gap. The CDR3 loop reads CASSSGPREETQYF. CDR3 DNA sequence: TGTGCCAGCAGTTCAGGGCCCAGGGAAGAGACCCAGTACTTC.

The chain couples TRBV15 to TRBJ1-3, with D unresolved. V lost 0 bases, J lost 0 bases, and 6 bases lay in between. This CDR3 spans 15 amino acids. Germline CDR1 LNHNV, CDR2 YYDKDF (reference sequence). The CDR3 loop is CATSRDYGSGNTIYF. The CDR3 coding sequence is TGTGCCACCAGCAGAGATTATGGCTCTGGAAACACCATATATTTT.

The genes are TRBV20-1 and TRBJ1-1; D call uncertain. The germline V and J ends were trimmed by 3 bases and 10 bases, with 18 bases remaining between them. Germline CDR1 reads DFQATT; CDR2 reads SNEGSKA (reference sequence). CDR3 length equals 13 residues. CDR3 nucleotide sequence: TGCAGTGCTAGTAGGTCACCCGAGATGAGAGCTTTCTTT. Translated, it gives CSASRSPEMRAFF.

The sample holds a few counts of this clonotype. V gene TRBV5-1 combines with J gene TRBJ2-3; 7 positions match TRBD2. In germline, CDR1 is SGHRS, CDR2 YFSETQ. After removal of 4 bases from V and 6 bases from J, the junction contained 11 bases not matched to a gene. The CDR3 is 15 amino acids. CDR3 bases: TGCGCCAGCAGCCCGGGGGGTACCCAGCGTGATACGCAGTATTTT. This encodes CASSPGGTQRDTQYF.

This rearrangement joins TRBV4-3 to TRBJ2-2; D is ambiguous. The CDR3 covers 15 residues. CDR1 LGHNA and CDR2 YSLEER come from the germline V gene. The germline V and J ends were trimmed by 2 bases and 0 bases, with 7 bases remaining between them. CDR3 coding DNA: TGCGCCAGCAGCCAACAGCCCGCGAACACCGGGGAGCTGTTTTTT. This codes for CASSQQPANTGELFF.

The table lists this clonotype with a few counts. The V call is TRBV24-1, the J call TRBJ2-4, with TRBD1 identical over 11 bases. The germline CDR1 and CDR2 sequences are KGHDR and SFDVKD. CDR3 length: 14 amino acids. Trimming took 7 bases from V and 6 from J; bases not matched to a gene: 4. CDR3 loop: CATSGQGAGNIQYF. The CDR3 nucleotides are TGTGCCACCAGCGGACAGGGGGCAGGAAACATTCAGTACTTC.

The V gene is TRBV29-1, the J gene TRBJ2-5; 7 bases are shared with TRBD1. The CDR3 is 12 residues long. With 4 bases clipped from V and 4 bases from J, the junction kept 3 bases outside the gene matches. Germline CDR1 reads SQVTM; CDR2 reads ANQGSEA. In nucleotides, the CDR3 is TGCAGCGTTGGGGGACAGCTAGAGACCCAGTACTTC. Translating gives CSVGGQLETQYF.

The gene calls are TRBV4-3 and TRBJ2-7, with D perhaps given as TRBD1 or TRBD2 (6 bases each). Germline V gene lookup returns CDR1 LGHNA and CDR2 YSLEER. V lost 1 base, J lost 7 bases, and 20 bases lay in between. The CDR3 extends over 16 amino acids. As DNA, the CDR3 is TGCGCCAGCAGCCAAGGGCTCGGGGGCTCGTGGGATGAGCAGTACTTC. Its translation: CASSQGLGGSWDEQYF.

This clonotype appeared once. This rearrangement joins TRBV7-7 to TRBJ2-5, with a tentative D call TRBD2 (5 bases). The CDR3 is made up of 14 amino acids. Between the trimmed V and J ends, which lost 5 bases and 0 bases, there was a span of 10 bases. Looked up from germline, CDR1 is SSHAT and CDR2 is FNYEAQ (reference sequence). The CDR3 nucleotides are TGTGCCAGCAGCCCGGACTTGTACCAAGAGACCCAGTACTTC. As protein: CASSPDLYQETQYF.

This clonotype was seen a few times. This chain joins TRBV20-1 and TRBJ1-5; D is perhaps TRBD1 (5 bases). This CDR3 is built from 13 residues. V lost 6 bases and J lost 3, with 12 bases in between. Germline V CDR1 and CDR2: DFQATT, SNEGSKA (reference sequence). The CDR3 region has the DNA TGCAGTGCAGCCGGGGCTTCCAATCAGCCCCAGCATTTT. Translating gives CSAAGASNQPQHF.

In its sample, this clonotype was seen a few times. V is TRBV6-6 and J is TRBJ1-1, with 8 bases that match TRBD1. Germline V gene sequence: CDR1 MNHNY, CDR2 SVGAGI (reference sequence). CDR3 size: 14 residues. The ends lost 6 bases at V and 4 bases at J; junction bases unmatched: 7. As DNA, the CDR3 is TGTGCCAGCAGCTTCCCCGGGACAGGCACTGAAGCTTTCTTT. Its translation is CASSFPGTGTEAFF.

The chain recombines TRBV3-1 with TRBJ1-1; D gene uncertain. V was shortened by 0 bases and J by 5 bases, with 10 bases between the two germline ends. The germline CDR1 and CDR2 sequences are LGHDT and YNNKEL (reference sequence). The CDR3 runs 14 residues. As DNA, the CDR3 is TGTGCCAGCAGCCAAGACCCTACTAGGACTGAAGCTTTCTTT. It encodes CASSQDPTRTEAFF.

Remarks on this clonotype: The junction and the germline gene differ at one end; a read error may be behind it. V gene TRBV7-2 combines with J gene TRBJ1-1; 9 nucleotides agree with TRBD1. Germline-derived CDR1 and CDR2 are SGHTA and FQGNSA. The CDR3 runs 16 residues. The CDR3 here is CASSRSPGTGLAEALF. CDR3 nucleotides: TGTGCCAGCAGCAGAAGTCCCGGGACAGGGTTAGCTGAAGCTCTCTTT.

This clonotype came up many times. The chain links TRBV29-1 to TRBJ2-5; 9 positions agree with TRBD2. Unmatched junction bases numbered 10, after V lost 3 bases and J lost 5 bases. Germline V gene lookup returns CDR1 SQVTM and CDR2 ANQGSEA. This CDR3 spans 15 amino acids. The CDR3 DNA reads TGCAGCGTTGAGATAGCGGGGGCCTCCCCTGAGACCCAGTACTTC. Translated: CSVEIAGASPETQYF. Drawing the rest from reference TRBV29-1 and TRBJ2-5, the complete variable domain is SAVISQKPSRDICQRGTSLTIQCQVDSQVTMMFWYRQQPGQSLTLIATANQGSEATYESGFVIDKFPISRPNLTFSTLTVSNMSPEDSSIYLCSVEIAGASPETQYFGPGTRLLVL.

This clonotype was detected only a few times. This rearrangement joins TRBV7-2 to TRBJ2-5, with a weak D call TRBD2 (5 bases). The CDR3 totals 13 residues. V lost 5 bases and J 7 bases, leaving 14 bases between the germline ends. Germline-derived CDR1 and CDR2 are SGHTA and FQGNSA. The CDR3 reads CASSLKVEGTQYF. The CDR3 coding sequence is TGTGCCAGCAGCCTCAAGGTCGAGGGGACCCAGTACTTC.

The chain employs TRBV29-1 and TRBJ2-1, with D perhaps TRBD1 (6 bases). The CDR3 is 15 amino acids. Germline CDR1 is SQVTM and CDR2 is ANQGSEA. V lost 4 bases and J 0 bases, leaving 13 bases between the germline ends. CDR3 coding DNA: TGCAGCGTTGGGGGGCAGGTGACCTCCTACAATGAGCAGTTCTTC. It is translated as CSVGGQVTSYNEQFF.

This clonotype is classed as medium-sized. One junction end does not reproduce the germline sequence, and a read error may be involved. The V call is TRBV5-1, the J call TRBJ2-1; TRBD2 matches at 7 bases. Germline CDR1 SGHRS, CDR2 YFSETQ. The CDR3 loop spans 16 amino acids. This CDR3 reads CASSLGSGGSYNEQFF. DNA for the CDR3: TGTGCCAGCAGCTTGGGTTCGGGGGGTTCCTACAATGAGCAGTTCTTC.

V is TRBV6-1 and J is TRBJ2-4, with D uncertain. This CDR3 is 12 amino acids long. V lost 10 bases to trimming and J lost 9 bases, with 16 bases between them. Germline V gene lookup returns CDR1 MNHNS and CDR2 SASEGT. CDR3 loop: CATQLGIGIQYF. CDR3 coding DNA: TGTGCCACCCAGTTAGGCATCGGCATTCAGTACTTC.

The chain joins TRBV7-2 to TRBJ2-1; 10 bases match TRBD1. The junction had 6 bases not matched to a gene; V was cut back by 4 bases and J by 6 bases. The CDR3 has 15 amino acids. Germline V CDR1 and CDR2: SGHTA, FQGNSA. CDR3 coding DNA: TGTGCCAGCAGCTCGATTCGGACAGGGGGCAATGAGCAGTTCTTC. Protein sequence: CASSSIRTGGNEQFF.

This clonotype was counted a few times. This chain connects TRBV4-2 to TRBJ1-2; D remains unclear. The CDR3 is 16 amino acids. Between the trimmed V and J ends, which lost 0 bases and 4 bases, there was a span of 15 bases. From germline, CDR1 is LGHNA and CDR2 YNFKEQ. The CDR3 loop reads CASSQEQQILGYGYTF. DNA of the CDR3: TGTGCCAGCAGCCAAGAGCAACAGATTTTGGGCTATGGCTACACCTTC.